These 17 T cell receptor beta chains were sequenced from one sample in a study of graft-versus-host responses after intestinal transplantation. Sequencing used immunoSEQ multiplex PCR; TCRdb keeps in-frame clones, though not all of them. The data contain tens of thousands of clones, 85% to 95% of them singletons. The antigens of these receptors remain unknown. This specimen consisted of unstimulated CD8+ T cells sorted from spleen or lymph node cells, obtained before transplant. These receptors were collected from a human donor who was the organ donor for an intestinal transplant.

This clone was detected a few times. V gene TRBV28 combines with J gene TRBJ2-7, with 7 bases identical to TRBD1. J gave up 6 bases and V 2 bases, and 1 base lay outside the gene matches. Per germline, CDR1 MDHEN and CDR2 SYDVKM. The CDR3 runs 12 residues. CDR3 coding DNA: TGTGCCAGCAGTTTACACAGGGGCGAGCAGTACTTC. Its protein product is CASSLHRGEQYF.

The V call is TRBV29-1, the J call TRBJ1-5, with 9 nucleotides matching TRBD1. Looked up from germline, CDR1 is SQVTM and CDR2 is ANQGSEA. The CDR3 length is 15 residues. The J segment lost 1 base and the V segment lost 4 bases, leaving 5 bases of the junction unmatched. The DNA for the CDR3 is TGCAGCGTTGGACAGGGGGATGTGAGCAATCAGCCCCAGCATTTT. It is translated as CSVGQGDVSNQPQHF.

V is TRBV28 and J is TRBJ2-4; D is unclear. Trimming left V 7 bases short and J 5 bases short, with 6 bases between. CDR1 is MDHEN and CDR2 is SYDVKM in the germline V gene. This CDR3 contains 11 residues. The CDR3 DNA reads as TGTGCCAGCATGGGCGAAAACATTCAGTACTTC. Protein sequence: CASMGENIQYF.

The chain has TRBV6-6 and TRBJ2-5, with TRBD1 identical over 7 bases. Germline CDR1 reads MNHNY; CDR2 reads SVGAGI (reference sequence). This CDR3 spans 15 amino acids. V shed 2 bases and J 7 bases; nucleotides not matched to a gene: 10. The CDR3 sequence is CASSYPPLGGRTQYF. CDR3 bases: TGTGCCAGCAGTTACCCGCCGCTAGGGGGCAGGACCCAGTACTTC.

The chain employs TRBV28 and TRBJ1-6; no definite D call. The V gene lost 2 bases and the J gene lost 7 bases, with 9 bases spanning the gap. CDR1 and CDR2 from the germline V gene are MDHEN and SYDVKM. The CDR3 has 14 residues. The CDR3 DNA is TGTGCCAGCAGTTTACCCCCCAGGAATTCACCCCTCCACTTT. This gives the protein CASSLPPRNSPLHF.

This clone has just one count. CDR3 in amino acids: CASSFRGQLTEAFF. The CDR3 region has the DNA TGTGCCAGCAGTTTCAGGGGACAGCTGACTGAAGCTTTCTTT. The rearrangement uses TRBV28 and TRBJ1-1; 7 bases line up with TRBD1. The CDR3 is 14 amino acids. Germline CDR1 reads MDHEN; CDR2 reads SYDVKM. Unmatched junction bases numbered 6, after V lost 3 bases and J lost 5 bases.

CDR3 nucleotide sequence: TGTGCCAGCAGCGAGCAGGGTCCCTACGAGCAGTACTTC. This gives the protein CASSEQGPYEQYF. The rearrangement joins TRBV7-9 to TRBJ2-7, with D tentatively TRBD1 (5 bases). This CDR3 comprises 13 residues. Germline V gene sequence: CDR1 SEHNR, CDR2 FQNEAQ (reference sequence). V shed 5 bases and J shed 2 bases, with 10 bases lying between them.

The V call is TRBV18, the J call TRBJ2-7, with TRBD1 matching over 12 bases. CDR3 length equals 18 residues. The V gene end was trimmed by 5 bases and the J gene end by 2 bases; junction bases not matched to a gene: 13. Germline V gene lookup returns CDR1 KGHSH and CDR2 LQKENI. Here the CDR3 reads CASSYKYGGTGGPYEQYF. In DNA form, the CDR3 reads TGTGCCAGCTCATACAAATACGGGGGGACAGGGGGCCCCTACGAGCAGTACTTC.

The chain joins TRBV27 to TRBJ2-7, with D tentatively TRBD2 (6 bases). CDR1 and CDR2 from the germline V gene are MNHEY and SMNVEV (reference sequence). The CDR3 loop spans 14 amino acids. Trimming removed 2 bases from V and 6 bases from J, with 14 bases in between. In DNA form, the CDR3 reads TGTGCCAGCAGTTTACCGGCTCGGGGGAGCGAGCAGTACTTC. Translated: CASSLPARGSEQYF.

The chain employs TRBV19 and TRBJ2-7, with 9 positions matching TRBD1. The CDR3 covers 14 residues. V was pared by 10 bases and J by 0 bases, with 7 bases of the junction left unmatched. Germline V gene sequence: CDR1 LNHDA, CDR2 SQIVND (reference sequence). In nucleotides, the CDR3 is TGTGCCACCCAACCGGGACAGGGCTCCTACGAGCAGTACTTC. This encodes CATQPGQGSYEQYF.

This chain uses TRBV20-1 with TRBJ2-1, with D uncertain. Trimming took 0 bases from V and 6 from J, leaving 3 bases between them. There are 11 residues in the CDR3. Per the germline V gene, CDR1 is DFQATT and CDR2 is SNEGSKA (reference sequence). CDR3 amino acids: CSARDSNEQFF. The CDR3 coding sequence is TGCAGTGCTAGAGATAGCAATGAGCAGTTCTTC.

This clone is judged medium-sized. CDR3: CATGQGIYGYTF. The CDR3 DNA follows: TGTGCCACCGGACAGGGAATCTATGGCTACACCTTC. The V gene is TRBV19, the J gene TRBJ1-2; TRBD1 aligns across 8 bases. The CDR3 is 12 residues long. CDR1 LNHDA and CDR2 SQIVND come from the germline V gene (reference sequence). Trimming took 10 bases from V and 4 from J; bases not matched to a gene: 5. The full variable domain, rest sourced from reference TRBV19 and TRBJ1-2, is DGGITQSPKYLFRKEGQNVTLSCEQNLNHDAMYWYRQDPGQGLRLIYYSQIVNDFQKGDIAEGYSVSREKKESFPLTVTSAQKNPTAFYLCATGQGIYGYTFGSGTRLTVV.

Turning to this clone: One end of the junction is discordant with germline, which a read error may explain. The V call is TRBV6-4, the J call TRBJ2-1, with TRBD2 matching 10 bases. The germline V gene has CDR1 MRHNA and CDR2 SNTAGT. The CDR3 has 15 residues. The CDR3 spells CASRLLAGTYSEQFF. The CDR3 region has the DNA TGTGCCAGCAGACTACTAGCGGGAACCTACAGTGAGCAGTTCTTC.

The chain carries TRBV19 and TRBJ2-1; 11 bases map to TRBD1. The CDR3 loop spans 20 amino acids. V was pared by 0 bases and J by 2 bases, with 12 bases of the junction left unmatched. Germline CDR1 LNHDA, CDR2 SQIVND (reference sequence). CDR3 loop: CASSIDRNPDRGLTYNEQFF. As DNA, the CDR3 is TGTGCCAGTAGTATAGATCGTAACCCGGACAGGGGGCTTACCTACAATGAGCAGTTCTTC.

The chain carries TRBV4-3 and TRBJ2-3; D uncertain. The CDR3 extends over 15 amino acids. CDR1 and CDR2 from the germline V gene are LGHNA and YSLEER. Trimming cost V 0 bases and J 3 bases, with 10 bases left between them. For the CDR3, the DNA is TGCGCCAGCAGCCAAGATAGCCGGAGAACAGATACGCAGTATTTT. Protein: CASSQDSRRTDTQYF.

CDR3 residues: CASRSGTSGQETQYF. CDR3 sequence (DNA): TGTGCCAGCAGATCAGGGACTAGCGGACAAGAGACCCAGTACTTC. The chain joins TRBV28 to TRBJ2-5; 11 nucleotides align to TRBD2. Germline-derived CDR1 and CDR2 are MDHEN and SYDVKM. This CDR3 is 15 amino acids long. The V and J ends lost 6 bases and 2 bases, in that order; junction bases with no gene match: 5. Full variable domain (rest looked up from reference TRBV28 and TRBJ2-5): DVKVTQSSRYLVKRTGEKVFLECVQDMDHENMFWYRQDPGLGLRLIYFSYDVKMKEKGDIPEGYSVSREKKERFSLILESASTNQTSMYLCASRSGTSGQETQYFGPGTRLLVL.

The CDR3 reads CSVGAGGPEAFF. For the CDR3, the DNA is TGCAGCGTTGGGGCAGGGGGTCCCGAAGCTTTCTTT. This chain joins TRBV29-1 and TRBJ1-1; TRBD1 matches 7 bases. The CDR3 covers 12 residues. Germline-derived CDR1 and CDR2 are SQVTM and ANQGSEA. J gave up 8 bases and V 4 bases, and 7 bases lay outside the gene matches. Full variable domain (rest looked up from reference TRBV29-1 and TRBJ1-1): SAVISQKPSRDICQRGTSLTIQCQVDSQVTMMFWYRQQPGQSLTLIATANQGSEATYESGFVIDKFPISRPNLTFSTLTVSNMSPEDSSIYLCSVGAGGPEAFFGQGTRLTVV.